This paragraph reports one T cell receptor (beta chain). Its antigen remains undetermined. The record has no base qualities; no much larger clone is one base away. The CDR1 and CDR2 encoded by the germline V gene are SGHDT and YYEEEE. The CDR3 starts with the cysteine, ends with the phenylalanine, and has 12 residues. Only the CDR3 DNA stays, 36 bases, in frame from base 1. V is clipped by 4 bases and J by 13 bases, and the sequence between their germline boundaries is 15 bases long. Libraries were made using the immunoSEQ multiplex PCR assay. Imported from immuneACCESS, the table was reduced by TCRdb to in-frame sequences with V and J called. These copies leave out some clones; in studies compared against another copy, an unresolved V gene accounts for under half, and the cause of the remainder is not known. This sample comprises 40,000 or so clones, about 90% of them detected only once. Jointly, the top ten make up 0.3% to 0.45% of the sample.

This record comes from a study of T cell changes during pregnancy in multiple sclerosis (dated by TCRdb to between 2018 and 2021). For context, the study as a whole: The study examined how the T cell repertoire changed over the course of pregnancy in women with multiple sclerosis.

The chain joins TRBV5-6 to TRBJ2-4; TRBD2 is possibly the D segment (5 matching bases). Sequencing was performed on CD4+ T cells from peripheral blood mononuclear cells, taken in the third trimester of pregnancy. The TCR originated in a female donor in good health, enrolled as a control in a pregnancy study. This receptor has the CDR3 CASSLVRGKQYF. The DNA sequence follows: TGTGCCAGCAGCCTCGTCCGGGGTAAACAGTACTTC.